These 22 T cell receptor beta chains came from one sample sequenced in a study of blood T cell repertoires in COVID-19. The repertoire was sequenced with immunoSEQ multiplex PCR; TCRdb's copy has only in-frame clones and lacks some. This table has roughly 66,000 clones, about 80% appearing once. What was sequenced was peripheral blood. The receptor set was obtained from a man between 60 and 70 years old with acute or convalescent COVID-19.

The rearrangement uses TRBV7-8 and TRBJ2-6; D unresolved. The ends were cut back, 6 bases at V and 1 base at J, with 19 bases in the middle. The CDR3 covers 18 residues. Germline values: CDR1 SGHVS, CDR2 FQNEAQ. The CDR3 DNA reads TGTGCCAGCAGTTTCCTCGTGACACCTAAATCTGGGGCCAACGTCCTGACTTTC. Translated, it gives CASSFLVTPKSGANVLTF.

The V call is TRBV3-1 (or the pseudogene TRBV3-2), the J call TRBJ2-1; possible D gene TRBD2, 6 bases. Deletions cut 0 bases from V and 7 bases from J, with 16 bases between. From germline, CDR1 is LGHDT and CDR2 YNNKEL (reference sequence). CDR3 length: 16 amino acids. The CDR3 DNA reads as TGTGCCAGCAGCCAAGATACGAGGACACGGGGGAATGAGCAGTTCTTC. Translated, it gives CASSQDTRTRGNEQFF.

The genes are TRBV3-1 (or the pseudogene TRBV3-2) and TRBJ2-2; no reliable D call. Trimming took off 4 bases at V and 6 bases at J, with 12 bases between the two ends. The length of the CDR3 is 14 residues. CDR1 and CDR2 from the germline V gene are LGHDT and YNNKEL (reference sequence). The CDR3 DNA sequence: TGTGCCAGCAGCCCTTCCCGGTTAGCCGGGGAGCTGTTTTTT. Translated, it gives CASSPSRLAGELFF.

CDR3 in amino acids: CASARGRTGELFF. The CDR3 DNA sequence: TGTGCCAGCGCCCGGGGGAGGACCGGGGAGCTGTTTTTT. V is TRBV13 and J is TRBJ2-2; possible D gene TRBD2, 6 bases. Per the germline V gene, CDR1 is PRHDT and CDR2 is FYEKMQ (reference sequence). The CDR3 has 13 amino acids. V was pared by 8 bases and J by 5 bases, with 12 bases between.

This chain connects TRBV18 to TRBJ1-4; the D gene is possibly TRBD1 (6 bases). Germline CDR1 KGHSH, CDR2 LQKENI. V gave up 0 bases and J gave up 7 bases, with 24 bases separating them. CDR3 length: 19 amino acids. The CDR3 loop reads CASSPPEQGERLPGEKLFF. CDR3 coding DNA: TGTGCCAGCTCACCACCGGAACAGGGAGAAAGGCTGCCGGGTGAAAAACTGTTTTTT.

The chain combines TRBV11-3 with TRBJ1-1; no reliable D call. CDR3 size: 13 residues. Germline loops: CDR1 SGHNT, CDR2 YENEEA. V dropped 3 bases and J dropped 1 base, with 6 bases sitting between them. DNA for the CDR3: TGTGCCAGCAGCTTCGGGGAGAACACTGAAGCTTTCTTT. Protein sequence: CASSFGENTEAFF.

This sequence joins TRBV5-1 and TRBJ2-5, with TRBD1 as a possible D gene (6 bases). V was pared by 0 bases and J by 5 bases, with 11 bases between. Looked up from germline, CDR1 is SGHRS and CDR2 is YFSETQ. This CDR3 spans 14 amino acids. DNA of the CDR3: TGCGCCAGCAGCTTGGACAGGGCTAGGGAGACCCAGTACTTC. Amino acid sequence: CASSLDRARETQYF.

This clone was counted between two and nine times. The chain couples TRBV20-1 to TRBJ1-1; TRBD1 is a possible D gene (6 bases). CDR1 and CDR2 from the germline V gene are DFQATT and SNEGSKA (reference sequence). The CDR3 covers 14 residues. Trimming removed 3 bases from V and 1 base from J, with 12 bases in between. The CDR3 protein is CSASDRGANTEAFF. For the CDR3, the DNA is TGCAGTGCTAGTGATCGGGGGGCGAACACTGAAGCTTTCTTT.

V and J are TRBV24-1 and TRBJ1-5, with 8 nucleotides matching TRBD1. This CDR3 spans 17 amino acids. J lost 4 bases, V lost 3 bases, and 10 bases had no gene match. CDR1 is KGHDR, CDR2 SFDVKD, per germline. The CDR3 loop reads CATSDTRFGTGNQPQHF. Written as DNA, the CDR3 is TGTGCCACCAGTGATACACGCTTCGGGACAGGTAATCAGCCCCAGCATTTT.

The chain employs TRBV5-5 and TRBJ1-4; tentative D call: TRBD1 (6 bases). The V and J ends lost 5 bases and 5 bases respectively, with 13 bases between them. This CDR3 is 14 amino acids long. The germline V gene encodes CDR1 SGHKS and CDR2 YYEKEE (reference sequence). This CDR3 reads CASSPRGANEKLFF. CDR3 in DNA: TGTGCCAGCAGTCCCCGGGGGGCGAATGAAAAACTGTTTTTT.

The J gene is TRBJ1-2, the V gene TRBV5-1, with 7 nucleotides matching TRBD1. CDR3 size: 15 residues. Looked up from germline, CDR1 is SGHRS and CDR2 is YFSETQ. The junction had 9 bases not matched to a gene; V was cut back by 4 bases and J by 3 bases. The CDR3 region has the DNA TGCGCCAGCAGCCCTGAGGGGGCGGGTGACTATGGCTACACCTTC. It translates to CASSPEGAGDYGYTF. Drawing the rest from reference TRBV5-1 and TRBJ1-2, the complete variable domain is KAGVTQTPRYLIKTRGQQVTLSCSPISGHRSVSWYQQTPGQGLQFLFEYFSETQRNKGNFPGRFSGRQFSNSRSEMNVSTLELGDSALYLCASSPEGAGDYGYTFGSGTRLTVV.

CDR3: CASSLDPAGTGYGYTF. The CDR3 DNA reads as TGTGCCAGCAGCTTGGATCCAGCGGGGACGGGCTATGGCTACACCTTC. V and J are TRBV5-5 and TRBJ1-2; a weak D match, TRBD1 (5 bases). The germline V gene encodes CDR1 SGHKS and CDR2 YYEKEE (reference sequence). Trimming shortened V by 0 bases and J by 4 bases, and 16 bases separated the two germline ends. The CDR3 covers 16 residues.

The chain recombines TRBV30 with TRBJ2-7, with a tentative D call TRBD2 (6 bases). Trimming took 0 bases from V and 5 from J, leaving 11 bases between them. This CDR3 is 13 amino acids long. CDR1 GTSNPN and CDR2 SVGIG come from the germline V gene (reference sequence). CDR3 sequence reads: CAWSVEGPHEQYF. The CDR3 DNA reads TGTGCCTGGAGTGTGGAGGGGCCCCACGAGCAGTACTTC.

The CDR3 is CASSLIGVQNTEAFF. CDR3 DNA sequence: TGTGCCAGCAGCCTAATCGGGGTCCAGAACACTGAAGCTTTCTTT. The rearrangement uses TRBV11-3 and TRBJ1-1; D is uncertain. The CDR3 totals 15 residues. Trimming left V 5 bases short and J 1 base short, with 14 bases between. The V gene's germline CDR1 is SGHNT and CDR2 YENEEA.

This clone has just one count. The chain employs TRBV4-3 and TRBJ2-3; TRBD2 agrees at 11 bases. Germline CDR1 is LGHNA and CDR2 is YSLEER. This CDR3 is built from 15 residues. Trimming removed 2 bases from V and 7 bases from J; junction bases left unmatched: 5. This CDR3 reads CASSQSSGGLNTQYF. The CDR3 nucleotides read TGCGCCAGCAGCCAATCTAGCGGGGGGCTAAATACGCAGTATTTT.

This clone was seen once. The chain is built from TRBV19 and TRBJ1-1; D is undetermined. Germline CDR1 is LNHDA and CDR2 is SQIVND (reference sequence). The CDR3 has 14 residues. Trimming took off 7 bases at V and 1 base at J, with 13 bases between the two ends. CDR3 amino acids: CASTGETSNTEAFF. The CDR3 nucleotides read TGTGCCAGTACTGGGGAGACATCGAACACTGAAGCTTTCTTT.

This chain joins TRBV20-1 and TRBJ2-2; unclear D gene. This CDR3 has 14 amino acids. V lost 3 bases, J lost 0 bases, and 8 bases lay in between. Germline CDR1 reads DFQATT; CDR2 reads SNEGSKA (reference sequence). The CDR3 is CSASAPANTGELFF. DNA for the CDR3: TGCAGTGCTAGTGCTCCAGCGAACACCGGGGAGCTGTTTTTT.

This chain joins TRBV6-5 and TRBJ1-6; D uncertain. Between the trimmed V and J ends, which lost 6 bases and 9 bases, there was a span of 18 bases. The length of the CDR3 is 15 residues. CDR1 and CDR2 from the germline V gene are MNHEY and SVGAGI. CDR3 sequence (DNA): TGTGCCAGCAGCGCCATAGTTAATGGAGGTTCACCCCTCCACTTT. This encodes CASSAIVNGGSPLHF.

The chain carries TRBV6-2 or TRBV6-3 and TRBJ2-5; D remains ambiguous. Germline V gene lookup returns CDR1 MNHEY and CDR2 SVGEGT. CDR3 size: 12 residues. V was shortened by 2 bases and J by 2 bases, with 3 bases between the two germline ends. The CDR3 loop reads CASSYLQETQYF. CDR3 nucleotides: TGTGCCAGCAGTTACCTACAAGAGACCCAGTACTTC.

The chain uses TRBV2 and TRBJ2-5; 8 bases map to TRBD1. Germline assignment: CDR1 SNHLY and CDR2 FYNNEI. J gave up 3 bases and V 9 bases, and 3 bases lay outside the gene matches. The CDR3 consists of 12 residues. The CDR3 here is CASGQGEETQYF. The CDR3 coding sequence is TGTGCCAGTGGACAGGGAGAAGAGACCCAGTACTTC.

The J gene is TRBJ1-1, the V gene TRBV20-1; a possible D gene is TRBD1 (6 bases). This CDR3 contains 9 residues. In germline, CDR1 is DFQATT, CDR2 SNEGSKA (reference sequence). In DNA form, the CDR3 reads TGCACCACGGACAGTGAAGCTTTCTTT. Amino acid sequence: CTTDSEAFF.

J is TRBJ1-4 and V is TRBV4-1; possibly TRBD1 for D (6 bases). Germline V gene data show CDR1 as MGHRA and CDR2 as YSYEKL. The CDR3 sequence is 15 residues long. V was cut by 3 bases and J by 7 bases, with 15 bases left in between. This CDR3 is CASSQRSGDSEKLFF. The CDR3 nucleotides are TGCGCCAGCAGCCAGCGGTCAGGGGATAGTGAAAAACTGTTTTTT.